These 10 T cell receptor beta chains originate from one sample sequenced in a study of PD-L1 blockade in urothelial cancer. Clones were read by immunoSEQ multiplex PCR, and TCRdb kept only the in-frame ones, dropping some. The table lists some 50,000 clones, under 85% of them singletons. Time point here: peripheral blood 6 weeks after treatment start. The sample in question was PBMCs, obtained around atezolizumab (anti-PD-L1) treatment. The receptors derive from a man aged 50 or older with urothelial cancer.

This clone occurred once. V is TRBV19 and J is TRBJ2-3, with TRBD2 identical over 9 bases. Trimming cost V 3 bases and J 2 bases; bases outside gene matches: 9. The CDR3 extends over 17 amino acids. Germline loops: CDR1 LNHDA, CDR2 SQIVND (reference sequence). This CDR3 reads CASSIRPSGTYTDTQYF. CDR3 sequence (DNA): TGTGCCAGTAGTATTCGGCCTAGCGGGACTTACACAGATACGCAGTATTTT.

The count of this clone is one. The V gene is TRBV19, the J gene TRBJ2-7; 10 bases line up with TRBD2. Trimming cost V 6 bases and J 2 bases; bases outside gene matches: 1. Germline V CDR1 and CDR2: LNHDA, SQIVND (reference sequence). CDR3 length: 13 residues. The CDR3 nucleotides are TGTGCCAGTAGAACTAGCGGGGCCTACGAGCAGTACTTC. Protein sequence: CASRTSGAYEQYF.

The sample holds many counts of this clone. The chain has TRBV7-9 and TRBJ1-3; D not certain. The CDR3 totals 13 residues. Germline V gene lookup returns CDR1 SEHNR and CDR2 FQNEAQ (reference sequence). Trimming stripped 5 bases from V and 0 bases from J, with 5 bases between. CDR3 amino acids: CASSPSSGNTIYF. Here the CDR3 DNA reads TGTGCCAGCAGCCCCTCCTCTGGAAACACCATATATTTT.

The V and J genes are TRBV20-1 and TRBJ2-1; TRBD2 might be the D (6 bases). The germline V gene encodes CDR1 DFQATT and CDR2 SNEGSKA (reference sequence). The CDR3 totals 11 residues. The germline V and J ends were trimmed by 3 bases and 9 bases, with 9 bases remaining between them. In DNA, the CDR3 is TGCAGTGCTAGCGGCGGGGTTGAGCAGTTCTTC. Amino acid sequence: CSASGGVEQFF.

The chain employs TRBV25-1 and TRBJ2-2; 7 bases map to TRBD1. The CDR3 extends over 14 amino acids. Germline-derived CDR1 and CDR2 are MGHDK and SYGVNS. With 2 bases clipped from V and 3 bases from J, the junction kept 0 bases outside the gene matches. The CDR3 nucleotides read TGTGCCAGCAGTGAACAGGGGGACACCGGGGAGCTGTTTTTT. Translation gives CASSEQGDTGELFF.

The rearrangement uses TRBV6-1 and TRBJ1-5, with a weak D call TRBD1 (5 bases). V lost 3 bases to trimming and J lost 1 base, with 16 bases between them. CDR1 MNHNS and CDR2 SASEGT come from the germline V gene. The CDR3 covers 17 residues. This CDR3 reads CASSEGGGLGSNQPQHF. CDR3 bases: TGTGCCAGCAGTGAGGGGGGAGGGCTGGGGAGCAATCAGCCCCAGCATTTT.

This chain connects TRBV6-1 to TRBJ2-3; 7 nucleotides align to TRBD1. The CDR3 totals 14 residues. Germline CDR1 MNHNS, CDR2 SASEGT. V was pared by 6 bases and J by 4 bases, with 7 bases of the junction left unmatched. The CDR3 DNA is TGTGCCAGCAGAACAGGGGTCGGGGCAGATACGCAGTATTTT. Protein product: CASRTGVGADTQYF.

The genes are TRBV9 and TRBJ1-1; 7 positions match TRBD1. CDR1 and CDR2 from the germline V gene are SGDLS and YYNGEE. This CDR3 spans 15 amino acids. V lost 2 bases and J lost 0; bases outside the gene matches: 4. CDR3 bases: TGTGCCAGCAGCGTTCGGGGACAGTTGAACACTGAAGCTTTCTTT. It codes for CASSVRGQLNTEAFF. Filled out from reference TRBV9 and TRBJ1-1, the complete variable domain reads DSGVTQTPKHLITATGQRVTLRCSPRSGDLSVYWYQQSLDQGLQFLIQYYNGEERAKGNILERFSAQQFPDLHSELNLSSLELGDSALYFCASSVRGQLNTEAFFGQGTRLTVV.

CDR3 nucleotides: TGTGCCAGCTCACGCCGGACTAGCGGGAGAGGGACCTACGAGCAGTACTTC. Its protein is CASSRRTSGRGTYEQYF. The chain has TRBV18 and TRBJ2-7; 13 bases line up with TRBD2. Germline V gene lookup returns CDR1 KGHSH and CDR2 LQKENI. V shed 4 bases and J 2 bases; nucleotides not matched to a gene: 8. This CDR3 has 17 amino acids.

The chain links TRBV30 to TRBJ1-2; 8 bases fit TRBD1. With 4 bases clipped from V and 4 bases from J, the junction kept 5 bases outside the gene matches. Germline lookup yields CDR1 GTSNPN and CDR2 SVGIG (reference sequence). This CDR3 has 13 amino acids. The chain's CDR3 is CAWIETGGYGYTF. DNA of the CDR3: TGTGCCTGGATTGAAACAGGGGGCTATGGCTACACCTTC.